This T cell receptor beta chain was recovered during a study of shared clonotypes between healthy human individuals. The study, taken as a whole, reports: The researchers took only blood, and tissue repertoires probably look different.

Libraries were prepared by immunoSEQ multiplex PCR; TCRdb keeps only in-frame clonotypes and omits some of them. The data hold nearly 2 million clones, with around 96% observed a single time. V shed 6 bases, J shed 1 base, and the junction held 7 bases outside the gene matches. Germline lookup yields CDR1 SQVTM and CDR2 ANQGSEA. The CDR3 extends over 15 amino acids. Concerning this clone: Its antigen is as yet unknown.

Naive CD8 cells, CD45RO-negative and positively selected for CCR7, excluded terminally differentiated effector memory CD45RA+ cells. The receptor comes from a man aged 18 to 35 in good health. Specimen: naive CD8+ T cells sorted from blood. The J gene is TRBJ2-1, the V gene TRBV29-1, with TRBD2 identical over 9 bases. The CDR3 nucleotides read TGCAGCGTGGTCCCGGGACTAGCTTCCTACAATGAGCAGTTCTTC. Translation gives CSVVPGLASYNEQFF.